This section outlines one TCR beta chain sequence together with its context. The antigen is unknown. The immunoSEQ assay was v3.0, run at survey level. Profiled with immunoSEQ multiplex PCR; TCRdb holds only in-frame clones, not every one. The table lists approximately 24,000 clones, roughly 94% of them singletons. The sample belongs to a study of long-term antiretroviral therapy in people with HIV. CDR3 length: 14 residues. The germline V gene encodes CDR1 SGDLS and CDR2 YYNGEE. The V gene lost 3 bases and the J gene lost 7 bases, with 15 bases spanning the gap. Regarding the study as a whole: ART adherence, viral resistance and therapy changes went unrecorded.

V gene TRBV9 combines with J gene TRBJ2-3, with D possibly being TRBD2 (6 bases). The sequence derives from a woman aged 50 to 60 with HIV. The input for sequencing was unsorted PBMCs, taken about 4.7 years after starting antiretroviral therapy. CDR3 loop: CASSGLGRVNTQYF. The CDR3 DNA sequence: TGTGCCAGCAGCGGACTAGGCAGGGTAAATACGCAGTATTTT.